The source of this TCR beta chain is a study of cytomegalovirus exposure and HLA in healthy donors. It was with 60 Vbeta and 13 Jbeta primers that the PCR ran. Data came from immunoSEQ multiplex PCR; TCRdb stores just in-frame clones and leaves some out. Found here are 120,000 to 150,000 clones; the top ten clones hold around 1.5%. CDR1 is LGHNA and CDR2 is YSLEER in the germline V gene. J was trimmed by 8 bases and V by 0 bases; bases with no gene match: 5. This CDR3 comprises 14 residues. The rearrangement links TRBV4-3 to TRBJ1-1, with 8 bases identical to TRBD1. The clonotype originates from a woman aged 45-65 years in good health and CMV-seronegative. Sequenced input: PBMCs. The CDR3 region is CASSQDAGTGEAFF. The CDR3 DNA follows: TGCGCCAGCAGCCAAGATGCGGGGACAGGAGAAGCTTTCTTT.